These 2 T cell receptor beta chains originate from one sample sequenced in a study of T cells in Graves' hyperthyroidism and ophthalmopathy. There were TCR beta CDR3 regions amplified from RNA transcripts. The HTBI primer set was used in a first-round RT-PCR of the TCR CDR3. MiXCR, applied by TCRdb to the multiplex PCR reads, yields one record per CDR3 protein. The table records about 610,000 distinct CDR3 sequences, approximately 16% of them present only once. Material for sequencing was blood. These receptor sequences come from a woman in her thirties or forties with Graves' ophthalmopathy.

Many counts were recorded for this clonotype. The CDR3 loop reads CASRAGTGRTNEKLFF. As DNA, the CDR3 is TGTGCCAGCAGGGCCGGGACAGGGCGGACTAATGAAAAACTGTTTTTT. The rearrangement uses TRBV2 and TRBJ1-4; 9 bases map to TRBD1. The CDR3 contains 16 residues. Germline CDR1 and CDR2: SNHLY and FYNNEI. The J segment lost 2 bases and the V segment lost 6 bases, leaving 7 bases of the junction unmatched.

V is TRBV18 and J is TRBJ1-1; D is uncertain. The CDR3 length is 13 residues. V shed 8 bases and J shed 3 bases, with 13 bases lying between them. Germline V gene lookup returns CDR1 KGHSH and CDR2 LQKENI. CDR3 DNA: TGTGCCAGCCTAAAAGCATTAGACACTGAAGCTTTCTTT. Translating it yields CASLKALDTEAFF.